Below are 16 T cell receptor beta chains sequenced from a single sample in a study of cytomegalovirus exposure and HLA in healthy donors. With 60 Vbeta and 13 Jbeta primers, the PCR was carried out. Clones were read by immunoSEQ multiplex PCR, and TCRdb kept only the in-frame ones, dropping some. The sample has around 110,000 clones, approximately 72% seen once. The sample comprised PBMCs. The receptors were sampled from a man between 18 and 35 years old in good health and CMV-seronegative.

The genes are TRBV25-1 and TRBJ2-2; 7 bases are a match to TRBD1. The trim removed 5 bases at V and 8 bases at J, leaving 14 bases unmatched. CDR1 is MGHDK, CDR2 SYGVNS, per germline. The CDR3 length is 16 residues. The CDR3 region is CASSLKQGQLGGELFF. Here the CDR3 DNA reads TGTGCCAGCAGTTTAAAACAGGGACAGTTAGGAGGGGAGCTGTTTTTT.

The chain is built from TRBV19 and TRBJ2-1; D is perhaps TRBD2 (6 bases). CDR1 LNHDA and CDR2 SQIVND come from the germline V gene (reference sequence). V lost 5 bases and J 2 bases, leaving 13 bases between the germline ends. The CDR3 covers 15 residues. DNA of the CDR3: TGTGCCAGTAGTTCCGGGGGAGGCACCTACAATGAGCAGTTCTTC. Translation: CASSSGGGTYNEQFF. The full variable domain, with the rest looked up from reference TRBV19 and TRBJ2-1, is DGGITQSPKYLFRKEGQNVTLSCEQNLNHDAMYWYRQDPGQGLRLIYYSQIVNDFQKGDIAEGYSVSREKKESFPLTVTSAQKNPTAFYLCASSSGGGTYNEQFFGPGTRLTVL.

The rearrangement joins TRBV19 to TRBJ2-7, with D perhaps matching TRBD1 (5 bases). Trimming took 4 bases from V and 4 from J, leaving 26 bases between them. CDR3 length: 18 amino acids. From germline, CDR1 is LNHDA and CDR2 SQIVND (reference sequence). CDR3 nucleotide sequence: TGTGCCAGTAGTACACAGCCGCAGGGATACGGCCATTATTACGAGCAGTACTTC. Protein product: CASSTQPQGYGHYYEQYF. The complete variable domain, with remaining parts taken from reference TRBV19 and TRBJ2-7, reads DGGITQSPKYLFRKEGQNVTLSCEQNLNHDAMYWYRQDPGQGLRLIYYSQIVNDFQKGDIAEGYSVSREKKESFPLTVTSAQKNPTAFYLCASSTQPQGYGHYYEQYFGPGTRLTVT.

The rearrangement links TRBV2 to TRBJ2-3; TRBD1 is a possible D gene (6 bases). This CDR3 is built from 12 residues. In germline, CDR1 is SNHLY, CDR2 FYNNEI. V gave up 7 bases and J gave up 4 bases, with 9 bases separating them. The CDR3 region has the DNA TGTGCCAGCATAGCAGGGGCAGATACGCAGTATTTT. Its protein product is CASIAGADTQYF.

The chain uses TRBV19 and TRBJ1-1, with TRBD1 matching 10 bases. CDR1 is LNHDA and CDR2 is SQIVND in the germline V gene (reference sequence). The CDR3 runs 16 residues. Losses at the gene ends were 7 bases for V and 0 bases for J; bases not matched to a gene: 8. CDR3: CASTTTGGPLNTEAFF. The CDR3, as DNA: TGTGCCAGTACCACGACAGGGGGCCCCTTGAACACTGAAGCTTTCTTT.

This clone was seen more than once but under ten times. The gene calls are TRBV19 and TRBJ1-5; tentatively, D is TRBD1 (5 bases). V was trimmed by 6 bases and J by 0 bases, leaving 12 bases between them. The CDR3 sequence is 15 residues long. Germline lookup yields CDR1 LNHDA and CDR2 SQIVND (reference sequence). The CDR3 spells CASRGQGGSNQPQHF. DNA of the CDR3: TGTGCCAGTAGAGGGCAGGGAGGTAGCAATCAGCCCCAGCATTTT.

The J gene is TRBJ1-3, the V gene TRBV5-6, with D possibly being TRBD1 (6 bases). Trimming removed 7 bases from V and 5 bases from J, with 16 bases in between. In germline, CDR1 is SGHDT, CDR2 YYEEEE. The CDR3 runs to 14 residues. CDR3 DNA: TGTGCCAGCGGATTACAGGGAAACCGAAACACCATATATTTT. Amino acid sequence: CASGLQGNRNTIYF.

V and J are TRBV11-2 and TRBJ1-2, with 8 bases that match TRBD1. This CDR3 contains 15 residues. Trimming removed 0 bases from V and 3 bases from J; junction bases left unmatched: 3. Per germline, CDR1 SGHAT and CDR2 FQNNGV. CDR3 amino acids: CASSLDGQGDYGYTF. For the CDR3, the DNA is TGTGCCAGCAGCTTAGACGGACAGGGTGACTATGGCTACACCTTC.

The chain has TRBV5-1 and TRBJ2-2; D may be TRBD1 (5 bases). Trimming pared 1 base from V and 2 bases from J, leaving 9 bases between. The germline CDR1 and CDR2 sequences are SGHRS and YFSETQ. CDR3 length: 15 amino acids. CDR3 in DNA: TGCGCCAGCAGCTTGAGGACACTCAACACCGGGGAGCTGTTTTTT. Residues: CASSLRTLNTGELFF. Looking up the rest from reference TRBV5-1 and TRBJ2-2 gives the full variable domain: KAGVTQTPRYLIKTRGQQVTLSCSPISGHRSVSWYQQTPGQGLQFLFEYFSETQRNKGNFPGRFSGRQFSNSRSEMNVSTLELGDSALYLCASSLRTLNTGELFFGEGSRLTVL.

This rearrangement joins TRBV15 to TRBJ2-5, with 12 bases identical to TRBD2. With 0 bases clipped from V and 1 base from J, the junction kept 3 bases outside the gene matches. Germline V gene sequence: CDR1 LNHNV, CDR2 YYDKDF (reference sequence). The CDR3 contains 17 residues. CDR3 bases: TGTGCCACCAGCAGAGATAGGACTAGCGGGGTCCAAGAGACCCAGTACTTC. This encodes CATSRDRTSGVQETQYF.

The V call is TRBV6-5, the J call TRBJ2-5, with 9 bases fitting TRBD2. The germline V gene has CDR1 MNHEY and CDR2 SVGAGI. The V segment lost 7 bases and the J segment 5 bases; nucleotides outside the gene matches: 8. The CDR3 is 14 amino acids. The DNA of the CDR3 is TGTGCCAGCACGAGTAGCGGGAGTGGGGAGACCCAGTACTTC. Translating it yields CASTSSGSGETQYF.

The V gene is TRBV11-2, the J gene TRBJ1-5, with a possible D match to TRBD1 (5 bases). This CDR3 spans 14 amino acids. Deletions cut 5 bases from V and 7 bases from J, with 15 bases between. Germline CDR1 reads SGHAT; CDR2 reads FQNNGV. CDR3: CASSPYRSGQPQHF. In DNA form, the CDR3 reads TGTGCCAGCAGCCCGTACAGGTCTGGGCAGCCCCAGCATTTT.

V and J are TRBV13 and TRBJ2-1, with 12 positions matching TRBD2. CDR1 and CDR2 (germline): PRHDT, FYEKMQ (reference sequence). Trimming at V came to 5 bases and at J to 4 bases, leaving 9 bases not matched to a gene. This CDR3 has 17 residues. CDR3 DNA sequence: TGTGCCAGCAGCCCCCGACTAGCGGGGGTTCCGTACAATGAGCAGTTCTTC. Translation: CASSPRLAGVPYNEQFF.

V gene TRBV7-9 combines with J gene TRBJ2-7; D unclear. Trimming pared 5 bases from V and 0 bases from J, leaving 11 bases between. The germline gives CDR1 SEHNR, CDR2 FQNEAQ (reference sequence). The CDR3 loop spans 14 amino acids. In DNA form, the CDR3 reads TGTGCCAGCAGCCCCTCAACAGACTCCTACGAGCAGTACTTC. It yields the protein CASSPSTDSYEQYF.

V usage is TRBV10-3 and J usage is TRBJ2-7; 8 bases agree with TRBD1. The germline V gene encodes CDR1 ENHRY and CDR2 SYGVKD. V shed 4 bases and J 4 bases; nucleotides not matched to a gene: 6. The CDR3 is made up of 14 amino acids. DNA of the CDR3: TGTGCCATCAGTGGGACAGGGACCCTTTACGAGCAGTACTTC. This translates into CAISGTGTLYEQYF.

This chain links TRBV27 with TRBJ2-5; TRBD1 agrees at 9 bases. The J call could be wrong; TRBJ2-7 is a better fit for the DNA end. CDR3 length: 14 amino acids. Germline V gives CDR1 MNHEY, CDR2 SMNVEV (reference sequence). CDR3 sequence (DNA): TGTGCCAGCAGTACGGGACAGGGCACCTACGAGCAGTACTTC. Amino acid sequence: CASSTGQGTYEQYF.